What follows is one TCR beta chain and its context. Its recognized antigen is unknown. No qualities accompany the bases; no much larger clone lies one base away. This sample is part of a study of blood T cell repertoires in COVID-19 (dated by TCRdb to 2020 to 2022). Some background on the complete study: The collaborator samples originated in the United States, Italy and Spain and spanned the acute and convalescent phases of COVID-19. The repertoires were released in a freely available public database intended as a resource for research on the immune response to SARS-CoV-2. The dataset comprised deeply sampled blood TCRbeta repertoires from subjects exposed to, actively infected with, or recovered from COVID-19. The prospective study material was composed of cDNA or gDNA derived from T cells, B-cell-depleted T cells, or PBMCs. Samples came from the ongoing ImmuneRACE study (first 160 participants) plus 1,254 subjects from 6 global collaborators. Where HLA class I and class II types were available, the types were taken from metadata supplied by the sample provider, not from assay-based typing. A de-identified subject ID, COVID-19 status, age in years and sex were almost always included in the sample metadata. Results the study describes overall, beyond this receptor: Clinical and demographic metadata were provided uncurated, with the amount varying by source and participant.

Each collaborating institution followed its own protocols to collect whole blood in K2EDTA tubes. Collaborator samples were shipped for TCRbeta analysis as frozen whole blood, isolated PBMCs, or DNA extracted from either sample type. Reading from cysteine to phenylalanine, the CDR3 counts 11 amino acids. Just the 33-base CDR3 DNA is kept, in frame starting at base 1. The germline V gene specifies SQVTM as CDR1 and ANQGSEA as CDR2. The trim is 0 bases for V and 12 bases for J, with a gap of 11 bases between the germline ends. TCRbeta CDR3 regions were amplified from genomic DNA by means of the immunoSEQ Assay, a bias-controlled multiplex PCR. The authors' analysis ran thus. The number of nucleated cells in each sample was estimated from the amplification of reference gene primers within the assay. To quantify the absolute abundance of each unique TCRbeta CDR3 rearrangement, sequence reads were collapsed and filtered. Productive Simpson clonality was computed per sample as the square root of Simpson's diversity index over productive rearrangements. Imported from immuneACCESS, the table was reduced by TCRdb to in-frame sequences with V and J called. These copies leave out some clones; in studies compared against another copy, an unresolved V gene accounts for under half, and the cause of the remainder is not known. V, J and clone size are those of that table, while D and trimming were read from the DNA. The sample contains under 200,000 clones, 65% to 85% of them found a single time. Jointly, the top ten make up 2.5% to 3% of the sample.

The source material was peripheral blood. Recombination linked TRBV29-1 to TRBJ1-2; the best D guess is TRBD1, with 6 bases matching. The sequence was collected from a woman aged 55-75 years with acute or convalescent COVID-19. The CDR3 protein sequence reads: CSVEERGADTF. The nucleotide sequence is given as TGCAGCGTTGAAGAGCGGGGGGCGGACACCTTC.